A single TCR beta chain is shown here with its context. Antigen specificity is unknown. The length of the CDR3 is 14 residues. V lost 1 base, J lost 4 bases, and 11 bases lay in between. Germline CDR1 and CDR2: SGHAT and FQNNGV. These data are taken from a study of OX40 agonist ivuxolimab in advanced cancers. Study-wide context: Of mixed ages from 23 to 79 and averaging roughly 64 years, the group was around 78% male. The study reported partial responses in three patients: one hepatocellular carcinoma, two cutaneous melanoma. Overall study findings and caveats: CD4+ T cells averaged fewer expanded clones than CD8+ T cells.

Sequencing was performed with immunoSEQ multiplex PCR; in TCRdb, only in-frame clones are kept and a portion is missing. This sample has just over 60,000 clones, with about 85% found just once. This sequence joins TRBV11-2 and TRBJ2-7; maybe TRBD1 (5 bases). This TCR came from an adult with an advanced solid tumor such as melanoma, head and neck, liver or kidney cancer. The sample was CD4+ or CD8+ T cells sorted from blood, taken in a trial of the OX40 agonist ivuxolimab. The CDR3 loop reads CASSLVAGNYEQYF. CDR3 nucleotide sequence: TGTGCCAGCAGCTTAGTTGCAGGGAATTACGAGCAGTACTTC. Variable domain in full (rest from reference TRBV11-2 and TRBJ2-7): EAGVAQSPRYKIIEKRQSVAFWCNPISGHATLYWYQQILGQGPKLLIQFQNNGVVDDSQLPKDRFSAERLKGVDSTLKIQPAKLEDSAVYLCASSLVAGNYEQYFGPGTRLTVT.